The clone carrying this T cell receptor (beta chain) appeared many times. The antigen is undetermined. These data originate in a study of T cells in Graves' hyperthyroidism and ophthalmopathy. There are 16 residues in the CDR3. The V segment lost 2 bases and the J segment 7 bases; nucleotides outside the gene matches: 4. The germline CDR1 and CDR2 sequences are MDHEN and SYDVKM. Regions amplified from RNA transcripts were the TCR beta CDR3 regions. TCR CDR3 regions were first amplified by RT-PCR with HTBI primers. TCRdb passed the multiplex PCR reads through MiXCR, listing each CDR3 protein once. The sample records about 620,000 distinct CDR3 sequences, roughly 17% being singletons. Graves' hyperthyroidism was deemed stable given no ophthalmopathy progression within 18 months. Patients having uncontrolled infection, another autoimmune disease, pregnancy or lactation were not included. In making diagnoses, clinical symptoms, serum thyroxine and TRAb, thyroid ultrasound and orbital computed tomography were all used.

Regarding the study as a whole: The model foresaw ophthalmopathy a median roughly 6.6 months prior to onset.

This TCR derives from a woman aged 25-40 years with Graves' hyperthyroidism. Sequences were obtained from blood. The rearrangement links TRBV28 to TRBJ2-1; TRBD2 agrees at 14 bases. CDR3 protein: CASSLPWTSGRNEQFF. CDR3 in DNA: TGTGCCAGCAGTTTACCTTGGACTAGCGGGAGGAATGAGCAGTTCTTC.